The next 10 T cell receptor beta chains were all read from a single sample in a study of radiation and T cells in renal cell carcinoma. Profiling relied on immunoSEQ multiplex PCR, and the TCRdb table lists in-frame clones only, not all of them. The sample includes around 12,000 clones, 60% to 75% seen only once; the top ten take around 19%. Treatment: treatment-naive control, cytoreductive nephrectomy. Sequencing used tumor tissue, obtained from a patient whose treatment was nephrectomy without radiotherapy. The receptors stem from an elderly woman with renal cell carcinoma.

The chain joins TRBV4-3 to TRBJ1-6; 9 nucleotides align to TRBD1. Germline lookup yields CDR1 LGHNA and CDR2 YSLEER. The CDR3 is 15 residues long. Germline trimming cut 0 bases from V and 9 bases from J; bases unmatched to any gene: 3. CDR3 in amino acids: CASSQEGQGSSPLHF. The CDR3, as DNA: TGCGCCAGCAGCCAAGAGGGACAGGGATCTTCACCCCTCCACTTT.

The chain recombines TRBV7-2 with TRBJ1-1; no clear D gene. This CDR3 region has 16 residues. Germline V gives CDR1 SGHTA, CDR2 FQGNSA. V was clipped by 5 bases and J by 6 bases, with 22 bases between them. CDR3 sequence: CASSPVVWGVTSEAFF. The CDR3 nucleotides are TGTGCCAGCAGCCCTGTGGTTTGGGGTGTGACCTCTGAAGCTTTCTTT.

The chain couples TRBV28 to TRBJ1-6; D perhaps matches TRBD1 (5 bases). Germline CDR1 reads MDHEN; CDR2 reads SYDVKM. The CDR3 spans 17 residues. With 1 base removed from V and 9 bases from J, the gap between germline ends came to 19 bases. In DNA form, the CDR3 reads TGTGCCAGCAGTTTATCGAGGGGAGCAGGGAGTAGTTCACCCCTCCACTTT. Its translation: CASSLSRGAGSSSPLHF. Using reference TRBV28 and TRBJ1-6 for the parts outside the CDR3, the full variable domain is DVKVTQSSRYLVKRTGEKVFLECVQDMDHENMFWYRQDPGLGLRLIYFSYDVKMKEKGDIPEGYSVSREKKERFSLILESASTNQTSMYLCASSLSRGAGSSSPLHFGNGTRLTVT.

This clone has only one observation. The chain is built from TRBV5-4 and TRBJ2-7; D not certain. CDR3 length equals 14 residues. Germline V gene lookup returns CDR1 SGHNT and CDR2 YYREEE (reference sequence). V shed 0 bases and J shed 3 bases, with 10 bases lying between them. CDR3 loop: CASSLAGPGYEQYF. The CDR3 nucleotides read TGTGCCAGCAGCTTGGCCGGACCCGGCTACGAGCAGTACTTC.

In its sample, this clone is medium-sized. The rearrangement joins TRBV14 to TRBJ2-3, with TRBD1 identical over 11 bases. The CDR3 length is 17 residues. The ends lost 4 bases at V and 5 bases at J; junction bases unmatched: 11. The germline V gene encodes CDR1 SGHDN and CDR2 FVKESK. The CDR3 loop reads CASSRNGQGARIDTQYF. CDR3 nucleotide sequence: TGTGCCAGCAGCCGAAACGGACAGGGGGCGAGGATAGATACGCAGTATTTT.

The rearrangement joins TRBV5-1 to TRBJ2-3; D gene ambiguous. The CDR3 loop spans 14 amino acids. V was pared by 0 bases and J by 6 bases, with 11 bases between. The germline gives CDR1 SGHRS, CDR2 YFSETQ. CDR3 nucleotides: TGCGCCAGCAGCTTGGGGGATACATGGGATACGCAGTATTTT. As protein: CASSLGDTWDTQYF.

V usage is TRBV7-2 and J usage is TRBJ1-5; D may be TRBD1 (5 bases). The V gene's germline CDR1 is SGHTA and CDR2 FQGNSA. V was clipped by 5 bases and J by 6 bases, with 11 bases between them. The CDR3 spans 13 residues. The chain's CDR3 is CASSDQGGQPQHF. CDR3 sequence (DNA): TGTGCCAGCAGCGATCAGGGTGGTCAGCCCCAGCATTTT.

This clone was seen only a few times. The chain joins TRBV12-5 to TRBJ2-7; maybe TRBD1 (6 bases). Looked up from germline, CDR1 is LGHNT and CDR2 is FRNRAP. Trimming removed 7 bases from V and 0 bases from J, with 10 bases in between. This CDR3 has 13 residues. The CDR3 reads CASAGTPSYEQYF. The CDR3, as DNA: TGTGCTAGTGCCGGGACACCCTCCTACGAGCAGTACTTC.

The rearrangement uses TRBV4-1 and TRBJ1-4; D gene uncertain. The germline V and J ends were trimmed by 0 bases and 5 bases, with 16 bases remaining between them. The CDR3 contains 17 residues. Per the germline V gene, CDR1 is MGHRA and CDR2 is YSYEKL. The CDR3: CASSQDRVEQRNEKLFF. The CDR3 bases are TGCGCCAGCAGCCAAGATCGAGTGGAACAGCGCAATGAAAAACTGTTTTTT.

This chain connects TRBV7-2 to TRBJ1-6; 11 bases are a match to TRBD1. The J segment lost 9 bases and the V segment lost 8 bases, leaving 9 bases of the junction unmatched. Per the germline V gene, CDR1 is SGHTA and CDR2 is FQGNSA. This CDR3 comprises 15 residues. The CDR3 DNA reads TGTGCCAGCGGTGGACAGGGGGCGAATTCTTCACCCCTCCACTTT. Translated, it gives CASGGQGANSSPLHF.